A single sample gave rise to the 21 T cell receptor beta chains below, sequenced in a study of blood T cell repertoires in COVID-19. Produced via immunoSEQ multiplex PCR; TCRdb's table is partial and in-frame only. The sample includes roughly 180,000 clones, 70% to 80% of them seen just once. Material: PBMCs or T cells enriched from blood (not recorded which). The receptors originated from a man in his 60s who had been exposed to COVID-19.

The chain carries TRBV6-2 or TRBV6-3 and TRBJ1-1; D is undetermined. Germline CDR1 reads MNHEY; CDR2 reads SVGEGT. V lost 3 bases and J 1 base, leaving 6 bases between the germline ends. This CDR3 has 13 residues. For the CDR3, the DNA is TGTGCCAGCAGTTATATTCGGAACACTGAAGCTTTCTTT. Its protein product is CASSYIRNTEAFF.

This chain connects TRBV5-1 to TRBJ2-3, with 10 bases lining up with TRBD2. Germline CDR1 is SGHRS and CDR2 is YFSETQ. The CDR3 runs 15 residues. Trimming cost V 2 bases and J 4 bases; bases outside gene matches: 4. CDR3 in DNA: TGCGCCAGCAGCTTTGCTAGCGGGAGCCCAGATACGCAGTATTTT. It yields the protein CASSFASGSPDTQYF.

This clone has only a few counts. The chain links TRBV10-3 to TRBJ1-5, with D unresolved. Germline CDR1 ENHRY, CDR2 SYGVKD. The CDR3 covers 12 residues. The V and J ends lost 6 bases and 9 bases respectively, with 12 bases between them. This CDR3 reads CAIRGGSWPQHF. CDR3 DNA sequence: TGTGCCATCAGAGGCGGATCCTGGCCCCAGCATTTT.

The chain combines TRBV5-4 with TRBJ1-2; 10 nucleotides match TRBD1. Germline-derived CDR1 and CDR2 are SGHNT and YYREEE (reference sequence). V was pared by 4 bases and J by 2 bases, with 2 bases of the junction left unmatched. This CDR3 spans 14 amino acids. CDR3 nucleotides: TGTGCCAGCAGCATGGGACAGGGGAACTATGGCTACACCTTC. Translation gives CASSMGQGNYGYTF.

The V call is TRBV9, the J call TRBJ2-7; 7 positions agree with TRBD2. CDR1 and CDR2 from the germline V gene are SGDLS and YYNGEE. Trimming at V came to 0 bases and at J to 5 bases, leaving 8 bases not matched to a gene. The CDR3 runs to 15 residues. CDR3 nucleotides: TGTGCCAGCAGCGTAGGAGCGGGAAAGACGGACGAGCAGTACTTC. Translation gives CASSVGAGKTDEQYF.

The J gene is TRBJ2-1, the V gene TRBV3-1 (or the pseudogene TRBV3-2), with 10 bases aligning to TRBD2. The ends lost 0 bases at V and 9 bases at J; junction bases unmatched: 8. This CDR3 spans 16 amino acids. The germline gives CDR1 LGHDT, CDR2 YNNKEL (reference sequence). CDR3 sequence (DNA): TGTGCCAGCAGCCAAGATCTTGTAGCGGGGGGAATTGAGCAGTTCTTC. Its protein product is CASSQDLVAGGIEQFF.

The V and J genes are TRBV6-6 and TRBJ2-7; TRBD2 is a possible D gene (5 bases). The length of the CDR3 is 13 residues. Germline CDR1 reads MNHNY; CDR2 reads SVGAGI (reference sequence). V was pared by 10 bases and J by 0 bases, with 13 bases between. CDR3 sequence reads: CATNRGSSYEQYF. In DNA form, the CDR3 reads TGTGCCACCAACCGTGGGAGCTCCTACGAGCAGTACTTC.

This clone was seen only a few times. The chain is built from TRBV29-1 and TRBJ1-3; D not resolved. The V and J ends lost 4 bases and 8 bases respectively, with 9 bases between them. The CDR3 totals 11 residues. Germline-derived CDR1 and CDR2 are SQVTM and ANQGSEA. CDR3 in amino acids: CSVAVGDTIYF. In DNA form, the CDR3 reads TGCAGCGTTGCAGTCGGGGACACCATATATTTT. Full variable domain (rest looked up from reference TRBV29-1 and TRBJ1-3): SAVISQKPSRDICQRGTSLTIQCQVDSQVTMMFWYRQQPGQSLTLIATANQGSEATYESGFVIDKFPISRPNLTFSTLTVSNMSPEDSSIYLCSVAVGDTIYFGEGSWLTVV.

The V and J genes are TRBV9 and TRBJ1-2; the D gene is possibly TRBD1 (5 bases). This CDR3 is 12 amino acids long. Germline V gives CDR1 SGDLS, CDR2 YYNGEE. Trimming took off 0 bases at V and 13 bases at J, with 13 bases between the two ends. The CDR3 here is CASSVDRTLITF. The CDR3 coding sequence is TGTGCCAGCAGCGTAGACAGGACACTAATCACCTTC.

This CDR3 reads CASSEWTGGTGGYTF. CDR3 coding DNA: TGTGCCAGCAGCGAATGGACAGGAGGGACTGGTGGCTACACCTTC. The gene calls are TRBV9 and TRBJ1-2; 7 bases are shared with TRBD1. CDR1 and CDR2 (germline): SGDLS, YYNGEE. The CDR3 loop spans 15 amino acids. The V gene end was trimmed by 3 bases and the J gene end by 7 bases; junction bases not matched to a gene: 12.

The chain has TRBV7-3 and TRBJ2-1; 9 nucleotides line up with TRBD2. V lost 2 bases to trimming and J lost 9 bases; unmatched junction nucleotides: 5. The CDR3 loop spans 14 amino acids. CDR1 and CDR2 from the germline V gene are SGHTA and FQGTGA. CDR3 nucleotide sequence: TGTGCCAGCAGCTTAGCGGGAGGGCCGGCTGAGCAGTTCTTC. Encoded protein: CASSLAGGPAEQFF.

This clone was detected only once. The J gene is TRBJ1-4, the V gene TRBV28; no clear D gene. There are 15 residues in the CDR3. Trimming left V 5 bases short and J 5 bases short, with 15 bases between. In germline, CDR1 is MDHEN, CDR2 SYDVKM. The CDR3 loop reads CASSLYGVPNEKLFF. The CDR3 DNA reads TGTGCCAGCAGTCTCTACGGGGTTCCCAATGAAAAACTGTTTTTT.

As concerns this clone: Other DNA sequences in this specimen translate into the identical CDR3. The V and J genes are TRBV18 and TRBJ2-5; D uncertain. The CDR3 spans 11 residues. With 3 bases removed from V and 3 bases from J, the gap between germline ends came to 2 bases. Germline assignment: CDR1 KGHSH and CDR2 LQKENI. The CDR3 spells CASSPKETQYF. CDR3 coding DNA: TGTGCCAGCTCACCTAAAGAGACCCAGTACTTC. Supplemented by reference TRBV18 and TRBJ2-5, the full variable domain reads NAGVMQNPRHLVRRRGQEARLRCSPMKGHSHVYWYRQLPEEGLKFMVYLQKENIIDESGMPKERFSAEFPKEGPSILRIQQVVRGDSAAYFCASSPKETQYFGPGTRLLVL.

This rearrangement joins TRBV6-5 to TRBJ1-6, with a tentative D call TRBD1 (5 bases). CDR1 and CDR2 (germline): MNHEY, SVGAGI. The length of the CDR3 is 15 residues. V lost 6 bases and J lost 7, with 16 bases in between. The CDR3 sequence is CASRDSARGNSPLHF. The CDR3 DNA reads TGTGCCAGCAGAGACAGTGCGCGGGGAAATTCACCCCTCCACTTT.

The chain combines TRBV6-5 with TRBJ1-2; the match to TRBD1 covers 8 bases. The junction had 11 bases not matched to a gene; V was cut back by 7 bases and J by 7 bases. This CDR3 spans 14 amino acids. In germline, CDR1 is MNHEY, CDR2 SVGAGI. CDR3 amino acids: CASTLDRVDGGYTF. CDR3 bases: TGTGCCAGCACCCTGGACAGGGTTGACGGTGGCTACACCTTC.

In its sample, this clone was seen once. The chain employs TRBV21-1 and TRBJ2-7; the D call TRBD1 from the table was never checked on the DNA. TRBV21-1 is assigned pseudogene status. The CDR3 is 16 residues long. In nucleotides, the CDR3 is TGTGCCAGCAGCAAAGACCTGGACAGGAGCTCCTACGAGCAGTACTTC. Its protein product is CASSKDLDRSSYEQYF.

The rearrangement uses TRBV2 and TRBJ2-4, with unresolved D. The CDR3 length is 13 residues. Trimming took 10 bases from V and 0 from J, leaving 10 bases between them. CDR1 SNHLY and CDR2 FYNNEI come from the germline V gene. For the CDR3, the DNA is TGTGCCAACGCTGGGCTAGCCAAAAACATTCAGTACTTC. Residues: CANAGLAKNIQYF.

V gene TRBV5-1 combines with J gene TRBJ2-3; D is unclear. Trimming shortened V by 5 bases and J by 2 bases, and 12 bases separated the two germline ends. The CDR3 length is 14 residues. Germline loops: CDR1 SGHRS, CDR2 YFSETQ. In DNA form, the CDR3 reads TGCGCCAGCAGGAGCGCGAGTAACACAGATACGCAGTATTTT. The encoded protein is CASRSASNTDTQYF.

V usage is TRBV19 and J usage is TRBJ2-1; 10 bases are shared with TRBD2. Germline V gene data show CDR1 as LNHDA and CDR2 as SQIVND (reference sequence). CDR3 length: 16 residues. V dropped 8 bases and J dropped 5; count of bases not matched to a gene: 12. The CDR3 spells CASYQTGTSADNEQFF. As DNA, the CDR3 is TGTGCCAGTTATCAGACAGGGACTAGCGCCGACAATGAGCAGTTCTTC.

The chain recombines TRBV11-3 with TRBJ2-7; 8 bases are shared with TRBD1. The CDR3 is made up of 16 amino acids. Trimming at V came to 2 bases and at J to 2 bases, leaving 8 bases not matched to a gene. From germline, CDR1 is SGHNT and CDR2 YENEEA. CDR3 in amino acids: CASSLISAQGAYEQYF. CDR3 DNA: TGTGCCAGCAGCTTAATCAGCGCACAGGGGGCCTACGAGCAGTACTTC.

V gene TRBV3-1 (or the pseudogene TRBV3-2) combines with J gene TRBJ2-3, with TRBD2 matching over 7 bases. V shed 1 base, J shed 0 bases, and the junction held 1 base outside the gene matches. The V gene's germline CDR1 is LGHDT and CDR2 YNNKEL (reference sequence). This CDR3 spans 15 amino acids. In nucleotides, the CDR3 is TGTGCCAGCAGCCAAGGGGAGGGAAGCACAGATACGCAGTATTTT. It specifies CASSQGEGSTDTQYF.